Listed below are T cell receptor beta chains from one sample, sequenced in a study of blood T cell repertoires in COVID-19. Produced via immunoSEQ multiplex PCR; TCRdb's table is partial and in-frame only. Found here are roughly 290,000 clones, about 85% of them singletons; the top ten hold approximately 0.94%. Specimen: peripheral blood. These receptors were obtained from a human donor with COVID-19, enrolled during active disease. The donor label of this sample is uncertain. CDR3s include the opening cysteine and the closing phenylalanine or tryptophan. Fields, in order: V gene, CDR3 protein.

TRBV12-3/TRBV12-4 CASSLAQGDEQFF
TRBV7-2 CASSDSSLYEQYF
TRBV19 CASSRLANEQFF
TRBV24-1 CATRQTGNNDGFTF
TRBV19 CASSPIRTGDHTGELFF
TRBV18 CASSPWSARANTEAFF
TRBV12-3/TRBV12-4 CASRTGPGELFF
TRBV7-2 CASSPDRGPYEQYF
TRBV5-1 CASSFTGGADTGELFF
TRBV19 CASSTGSGGNQPQHF
TRBV5-4 CASSLETGTNYGYTF
TRBV18 CASSGTYNQPQHF
TRBV28 CASSFRHLYGYTF
TRBV6-1 CASSDPMGGNQPQHF
TRBV7-9 CASSLAGANEKLFF
TRBV10-2 CASSVGGAHNEQFF
TRBV2 CASSERTAPGANVLTF
TRBV7-2 CASSLDFRQGQPQHF
TRBV3-1/TRBV3-2 CASSQDWTGGAGANVLTF
TRBV29-1 CSTGTRRETQYF
TRBV6-1 CASSASFGGFKETQYF
TRBV7-7 CASSLLTSGNTEAFF
TRBV7-2 CASSPGQGNQPQHF
TRBV3-1/TRBV3-2 CASSLGQGGYTF
TRBV9 CASSVAPASGSQETQYF
TRBV9 CASSANRGVNTEAFF
TRBV15 CATSKLAGTSGEQFF
TRBV5-1 CASSLEASSTDTQYF
TRBV6-5 CASSSNRENQPQHF
TRBV7-9 CASSEGTDPSTDTQYF
TRBV2 CASSERREPNYGYTF
TRBV27 CASSSWTGTKLVSAYEQYF
TRBV6-5 CASRRLAGVMDTQYF
TRBV28 CASSLAPQQGRYGYTF
TRBV7-3 CASSSLGGRNTEAFF
TRBV19 CASTGTSTTGELFF
TRBV5-1 CASSLEGLAGVLGETQYF
TRBV10-3 CAISESTGNIQYF
TRBV4-2 CASSQGGLGNEQFF
TRBV12-3/TRBV12-4 CASSQGARETQYF
TRBV7-6 CASSSGGGSDTQYF
TRBV19 CASSAGSNTEAFF
TRBV30 CAWSADPGGTGELFF
TRBV14 CASSQEWQGVNEQYF